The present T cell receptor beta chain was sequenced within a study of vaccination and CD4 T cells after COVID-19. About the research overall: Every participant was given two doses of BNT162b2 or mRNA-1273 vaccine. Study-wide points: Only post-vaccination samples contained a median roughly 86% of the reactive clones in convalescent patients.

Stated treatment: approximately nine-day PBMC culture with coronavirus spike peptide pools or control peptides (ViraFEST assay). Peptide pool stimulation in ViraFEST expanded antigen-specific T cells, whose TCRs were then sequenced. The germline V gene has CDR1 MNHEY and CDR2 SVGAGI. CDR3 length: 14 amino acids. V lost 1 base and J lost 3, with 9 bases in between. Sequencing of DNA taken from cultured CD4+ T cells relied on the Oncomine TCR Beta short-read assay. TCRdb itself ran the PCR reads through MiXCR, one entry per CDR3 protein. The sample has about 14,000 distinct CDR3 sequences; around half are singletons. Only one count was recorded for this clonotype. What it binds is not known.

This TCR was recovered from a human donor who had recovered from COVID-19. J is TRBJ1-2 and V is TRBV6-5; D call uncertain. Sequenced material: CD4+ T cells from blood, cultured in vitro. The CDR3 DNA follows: TGTGCCAGCAGTTACTTGGGGTGGGACTATGGCTACACCTTC. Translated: CASSYLGWDYGYTF.